The 8 T cell receptor beta chains in this list originate from one sample, sequenced in a study of response to subunit inactivated influenza vaccine (dated by TCRdb to the late 2010s). Library preparation used RT-PCR. The sequencer was an Illumina HiSeq 2500. Clones were called with MiXCR by TCRdb after fastp trimmed the public reads at Q25, and only in-frame beta chains were retained. Entries are consolidated by CDR3 protein sequence, retaining the most common genes and DNA. The sample table holds over 150,000 distinct CDR3 sequences, of which approximately 11% were seen once. 35% to 40% of the sample belongs to the ten largest clones. The sequencing used CD8+ T cells sorted from PBMCs, collected less than 30 months after vaccination. All receptors come from a man between 50 and 69 years old who received an inactivated influenza vaccine. Donor details come from another sample of the same person, matched by shared clones.

This clonotype was detected many times. The chain carries TRBV11-2 and TRBJ2-7, with D possibly being TRBD2 (5 bases). This CDR3 has 14 amino acids. Trimming shortened V by 4 bases and J by 3 bases, and 13 bases separated the two germline ends. The V gene's germline CDR1 is SGHAT and CDR2 FQNNGV. The CDR3 DNA sequence: TGTGCCAGCAGCTCCGGACTGACAAACTACGAGCAGTACTTC. Protein product: CASSSGLTNYEQYF.

This chain uses TRBV27 with TRBJ2-1; 12 positions agree with TRBD2. The CDR3 runs 17 residues. CDR1 MNHEY and CDR2 SMNVEV come from the germline V gene (reference sequence). The V gene end was trimmed by 4 bases and the J gene end by 3 bases; junction bases not matched to a gene: 7. The CDR3: CASSSPTSGGLYNEQFF. CDR3 coding DNA: TGTGCCAGCAGTTCCCCGACTAGCGGGGGCCTCTACAATGAGCAGTTCTTC.

This clonotype was observed many times. CDR3 sequence: CATSEGGTYEQYF. CDR3 DNA: TGTGCCACCAGTGAGGGGGGCACTTACGAGCAGTACTTC. The chain combines TRBV24-1 with TRBJ2-7; D tentatively reads TRBD1 or TRBD2 (6 bases each). The germline V and J ends were trimmed by 4 bases and 4 bases, with 10 bases remaining between them. The CDR3 extends over 13 amino acids. Germline lookup yields CDR1 KGHDR and CDR2 SFDVKD.

This clonotype turned up a few times. The chain is built from TRBV9 and TRBJ2-1, with D unresolved. The germline V gene encodes CDR1 SGDLS and CDR2 YYNGEE. V shed 3 bases and J shed 7 bases, with 8 bases lying between them. This CDR3 contains 12 residues. CDR3 region: CASSAHKNEQFF. The CDR3 coding sequence is TGTGCCAGCAGCGCGCACAAGAATGAGCAGTTCTTC.

This clonotype occurred a few times. V is TRBV28 and J is TRBJ2-1, with TRBD2 as a possible D gene (7 bases). Deletions cut 1 base from V and 4 bases from J, with 14 bases between. In germline, CDR1 is MDHEN, CDR2 SYDVKM. The CDR3 covers 16 residues. CDR3 DNA sequence: TGTGCCAGCAGTTTATTAGGGGGGGTGGCGTACAATGAGCAGTTCTTC. Translating gives CASSLLGGVAYNEQFF.

This clonotype was detected many times. The genes are TRBV4-3 and TRBJ2-1; 7 positions agree with TRBD1. Trimming cost V 2 bases and J 0 bases; bases outside gene matches: 1. The CDR3 runs 15 residues. From germline, CDR1 is LGHNA and CDR2 YSLEER. The CDR3 here is CASSQNRGSYNEQFF. For the CDR3, the DNA is TGCGCCAGCAGCCAAAACAGGGGCTCCTACAATGAGCAGTTCTTC.

This clonotype was seen only a few times. The chain links TRBV4-2 to TRBJ2-3; D unresolved. The germline V and J ends were trimmed by 0 bases and 0 bases, with 10 bases remaining between them. The CDR3 covers 16 residues. Germline-derived CDR1 and CDR2 are LGHNA and YNFKEQ. The CDR3 loop is CASSQDGRESTDTQYF. CDR3 sequence (DNA): TGTGCCAGCAGCCAAGATGGTCGAGAGAGCACAGATACGCAGTATTTT.

In this sample, this clonotype turned up a few times. The V and J genes are TRBV27 and TRBJ1-4; D remains unclear. Germline values: CDR1 MNHEY, CDR2 SMNVEV (reference sequence). Trimming removed 3 bases at V and 8 bases at J, with 13 bases between. The CDR3 length is 14 residues. The CDR3 nucleotides are TGTGCCAGCAGTTTGGTTCCGTTTAGGGAAAAACTGTTTTTT. It encodes CASSLVPFREKLFF.